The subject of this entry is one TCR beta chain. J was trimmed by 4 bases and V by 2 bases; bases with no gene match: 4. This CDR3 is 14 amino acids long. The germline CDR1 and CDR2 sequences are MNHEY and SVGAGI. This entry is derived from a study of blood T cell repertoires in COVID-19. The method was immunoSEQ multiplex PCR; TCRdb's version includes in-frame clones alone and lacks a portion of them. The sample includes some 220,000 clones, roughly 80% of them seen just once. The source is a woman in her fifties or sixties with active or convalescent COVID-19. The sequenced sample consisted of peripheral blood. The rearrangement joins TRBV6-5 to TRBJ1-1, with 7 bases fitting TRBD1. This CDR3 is CASSYDRQGTEAFF. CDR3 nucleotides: TGTGCCAGCAGTTACGACAGACAGGGCACTGAAGCTTTCTTT.